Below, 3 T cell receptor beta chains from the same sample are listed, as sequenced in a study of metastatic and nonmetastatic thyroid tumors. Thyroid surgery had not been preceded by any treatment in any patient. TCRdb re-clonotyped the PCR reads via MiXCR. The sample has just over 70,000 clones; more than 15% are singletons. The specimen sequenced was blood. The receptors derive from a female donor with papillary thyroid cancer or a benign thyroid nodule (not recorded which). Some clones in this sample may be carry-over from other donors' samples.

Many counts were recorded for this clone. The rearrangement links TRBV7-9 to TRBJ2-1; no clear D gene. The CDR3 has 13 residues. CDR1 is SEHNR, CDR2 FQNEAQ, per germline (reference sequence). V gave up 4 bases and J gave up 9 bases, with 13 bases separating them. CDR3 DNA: TGTGCCAGCAGCTCCCTTGGTGGGTCTGAGCAGTTCTTC. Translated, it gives CASSSLGGSEQFF.

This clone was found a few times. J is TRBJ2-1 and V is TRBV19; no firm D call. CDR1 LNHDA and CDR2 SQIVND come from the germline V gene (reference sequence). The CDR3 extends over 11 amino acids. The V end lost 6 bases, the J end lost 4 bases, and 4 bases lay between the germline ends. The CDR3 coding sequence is TGTGCCAGTAGAGGGTACAATGAGCAGTTCTTC. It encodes CASRGYNEQFF.

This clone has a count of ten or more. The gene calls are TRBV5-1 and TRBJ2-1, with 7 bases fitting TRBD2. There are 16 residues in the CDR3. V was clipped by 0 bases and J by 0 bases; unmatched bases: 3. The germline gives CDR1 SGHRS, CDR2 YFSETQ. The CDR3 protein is CASSLVAGVSYNEQFF. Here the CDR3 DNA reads TGCGCCAGCAGCTTGGTTGCGGGAGTCTCCTACAATGAGCAGTTCTTC.